A single sample gave rise to the 3 T cell receptor beta chains below, sequenced in a study of technical replicates of blood from a handful of donors. The table came from immunoSEQ multiplex PCR; TCRdb's copy has only in-frame clones and leaves some out. The sample shows fewer than 95,000 clones, approximately 95% of them seen only once. Sample: T cells isolated from PBMCs. Receptors were obtained from a human donor in good health.

This rearrangement joins TRBV10-3 to TRBJ2-3, with 8 nucleotides matching TRBD1. Trimming removed 4 bases from V and 2 bases from J; junction bases left unmatched: 5. Germline assignment: CDR1 ENHRY and CDR2 SYGVKD. This CDR3 region has 15 residues. CDR3 bases: TGTGCCATCAGTGGGGGACAGGACCTCACAGATACGCAGTATTTT. Translating it yields CAISGGQDLTDTQYF.

The chain combines TRBV5-4 with TRBJ2-5; possible D gene TRBD2, 7 bases. The CDR3 spans 15 residues. Trimming pared 0 bases from V and 7 bases from J, leaving 16 bases between. Germline V lookup: CDR1 SGHNT, CDR2 YYREEE (reference sequence). The CDR3 DNA reads as TGTGCCAGCAGCTTGGCCGGTGGGGGGGGCGGGACCCAGTACTTC. Translating it yields CASSLAGGGGGTQYF.

This chain joins TRBV2 and TRBJ2-2, with 8 nucleotides matching TRBD1. The V gene's germline CDR1 is SNHLY and CDR2 FYNNEI. The CDR3 has 15 amino acids. V dropped 1 base and J dropped 4; count of bases not matched to a gene: 2. CDR3 protein: CASSEVTGATGELFF. Here the CDR3 DNA reads TGTGCCAGCAGTGAAGTGACAGGGGCCACCGGGGAGCTGTTTTTT.